This T cell receptor beta chain was identified in a study of T-cell reconstitution after alpha-beta-depleted transplantation in children. The study, taken as a whole, reports: Newly produced T cells mostly provided counts and TCRbeta diversity after one year, as hyperexpanded clones declined. About two months after transplant, alpha-beta T cells reportedly came from several hundred expanded graft clones. There were some patients whose high TCRbeta diversity at day 60 came from surviving recipient T cells and thymic progenitors.

This clonotype was counted many times. The antigen remains undetermined. Germline trimming cut 6 bases from V and 0 bases from J; bases unmatched to any gene: 6. CDR3 size: 15 residues. Unique molecular identifiers tagged the TCRbeta library. TCRdb independently ran MiXCR on the PCR reads; one entry per CDR3 protein. The repertoire holds hundreds of thousands of distinct CDR3 sequences, with 10% to 15% as singletons. The TCR sequence derives from a male patient aged 10 to 17 who had a stem cell transplant for acute myeloid leukemia, so the T cells may come from the graft donor. The sequencing here drew on PBMCs, mostly from graft donor cells, taken 360 days after TCRalphabeta/CD19-depleted stem cell transplant. J is TRBJ2-7 and V is TRBV12-3 or TRBV12-4; 9 bases fit TRBD2. In nucleotides, the CDR3 is TGTGCCAGCAGCAGGACTAGCGTGATCTCCTACGAGCAGTACTTC. This codes for CASSRTSVISYEQYF.